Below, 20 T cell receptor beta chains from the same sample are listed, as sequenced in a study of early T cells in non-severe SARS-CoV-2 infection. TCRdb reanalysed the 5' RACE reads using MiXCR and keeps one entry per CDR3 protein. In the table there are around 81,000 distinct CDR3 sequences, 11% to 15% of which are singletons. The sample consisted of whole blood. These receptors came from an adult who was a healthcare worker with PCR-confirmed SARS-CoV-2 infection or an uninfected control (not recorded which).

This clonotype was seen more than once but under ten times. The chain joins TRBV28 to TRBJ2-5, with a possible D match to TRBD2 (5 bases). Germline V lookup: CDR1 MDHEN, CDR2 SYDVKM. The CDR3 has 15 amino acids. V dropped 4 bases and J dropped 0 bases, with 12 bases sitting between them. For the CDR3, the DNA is TGTGCCAGCAGTTCCTACCGGGATAACCAAGAGACCCAGTACTTC. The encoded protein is CASSSYRDNQETQYF. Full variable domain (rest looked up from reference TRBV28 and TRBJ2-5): DVKVTQSSRYLVKRTGEKVFLECVQDMDHENMFWYRQDPGLGLRLIYFSYDVKMKEKGDIPEGYSVSREKKERFSLILESASTNQTSMYLCASSSYRDNQETQYFGPGTRLLVL.

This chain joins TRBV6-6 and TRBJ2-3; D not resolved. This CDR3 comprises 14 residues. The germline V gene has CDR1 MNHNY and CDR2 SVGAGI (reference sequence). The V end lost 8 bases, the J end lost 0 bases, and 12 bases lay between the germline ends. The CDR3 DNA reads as TGTGCCAGCGGCCGGGCCCCTAGCACAGATACGCAGTATTTT. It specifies CASGRAPSTDTQYF.

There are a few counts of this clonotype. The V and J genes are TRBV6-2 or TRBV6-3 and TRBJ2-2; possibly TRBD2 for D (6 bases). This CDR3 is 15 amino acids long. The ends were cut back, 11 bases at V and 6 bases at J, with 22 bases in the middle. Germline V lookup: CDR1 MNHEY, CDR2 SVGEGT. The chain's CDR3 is CAAGGGTSVAGELFF. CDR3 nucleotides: TGTGCCGCTGGAGGAGGGACTTCCGTCGCCGGGGAGCTGTTTTTT.

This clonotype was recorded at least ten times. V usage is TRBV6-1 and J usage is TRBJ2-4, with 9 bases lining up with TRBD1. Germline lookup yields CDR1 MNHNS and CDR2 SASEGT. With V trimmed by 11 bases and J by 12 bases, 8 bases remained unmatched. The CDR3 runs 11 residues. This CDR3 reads CASGTGKAQYF. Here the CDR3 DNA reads TGTGCCTCCGGGACAGGGAAGGCTCAGTACTTC.

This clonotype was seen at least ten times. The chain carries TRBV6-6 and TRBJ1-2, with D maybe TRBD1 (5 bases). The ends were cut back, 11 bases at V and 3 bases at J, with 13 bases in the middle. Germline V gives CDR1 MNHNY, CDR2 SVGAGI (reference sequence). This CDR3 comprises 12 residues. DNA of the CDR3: TGTGCCCTAAAACGGGGCGACTATGGCTACACCTTC. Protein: CALKRGDYGYTF.

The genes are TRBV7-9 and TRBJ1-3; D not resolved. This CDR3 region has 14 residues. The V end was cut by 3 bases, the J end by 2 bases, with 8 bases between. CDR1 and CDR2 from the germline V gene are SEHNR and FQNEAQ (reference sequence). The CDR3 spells CASSFVRAGNTIYF. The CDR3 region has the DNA TGTGCCAGCAGCTTCGTACGGGCTGGAAACACCATATATTTT.

CDR3 sequence reads: CASSLGSQNTEAFF. The CDR3 DNA reads as TGCGCCAGCAGCTTGGGTTCTCAGAACACTGAAGCTTTCTTT. The chain uses TRBV5-1 and TRBJ1-1, with D hard to call. From germline, CDR1 is SGHRS and CDR2 YFSETQ. The CDR3 consists of 14 residues. The V end was cut by 0 bases, the J end by 1 base, with 7 bases between.

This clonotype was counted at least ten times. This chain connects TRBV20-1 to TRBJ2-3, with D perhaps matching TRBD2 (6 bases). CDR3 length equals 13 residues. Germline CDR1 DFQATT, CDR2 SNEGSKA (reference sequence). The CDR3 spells CSQSGTSTDTQYF. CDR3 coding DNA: TGCAGCCAGTCCGGGACTAGCACAGATACGCAGTATTTT.

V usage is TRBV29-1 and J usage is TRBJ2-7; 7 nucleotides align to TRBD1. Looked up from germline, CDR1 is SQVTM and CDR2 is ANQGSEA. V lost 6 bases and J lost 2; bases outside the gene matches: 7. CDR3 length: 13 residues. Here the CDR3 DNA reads TGCAGCGTCGGAATCGGACAGGCCTACGAGCAGTACTTC. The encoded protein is CSVGIGQAYEQYF.

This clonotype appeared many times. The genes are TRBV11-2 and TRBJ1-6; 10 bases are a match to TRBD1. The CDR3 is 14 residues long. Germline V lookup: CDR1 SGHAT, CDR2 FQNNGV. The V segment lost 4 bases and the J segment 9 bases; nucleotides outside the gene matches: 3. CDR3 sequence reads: CASSSTGGGSPLHF. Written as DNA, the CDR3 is TGTGCCAGCAGCTCGACAGGGGGCGGTTCACCCCTCCACTTT.

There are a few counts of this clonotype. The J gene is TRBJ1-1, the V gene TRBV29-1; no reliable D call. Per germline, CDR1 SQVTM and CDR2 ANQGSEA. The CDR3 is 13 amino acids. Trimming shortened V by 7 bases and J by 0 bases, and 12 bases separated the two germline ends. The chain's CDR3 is CSAQRLMNTEAFF. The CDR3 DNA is TGCAGCGCCCAAAGGTTGATGAACACTGAAGCTTTCTTT. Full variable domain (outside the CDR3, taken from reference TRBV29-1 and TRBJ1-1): SAVISQKPSRDICQRGTSLTIQCQVDSQVTMMFWYRQQPGQSLTLIATANQGSEATYESGFVIDKFPISRPNLTFSTLTVSNMSPEDSSIYLCSAQRLMNTEAFFGQGTRLTVV.

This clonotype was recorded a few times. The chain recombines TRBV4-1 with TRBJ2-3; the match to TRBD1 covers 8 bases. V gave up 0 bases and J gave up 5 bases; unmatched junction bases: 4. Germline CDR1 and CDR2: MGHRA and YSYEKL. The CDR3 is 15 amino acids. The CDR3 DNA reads TGCGCCAGCAGCCAAGAAGGCAGGGGGCTAGATACGCAGTATTTT. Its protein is CASSQEGRGLDTQYF.

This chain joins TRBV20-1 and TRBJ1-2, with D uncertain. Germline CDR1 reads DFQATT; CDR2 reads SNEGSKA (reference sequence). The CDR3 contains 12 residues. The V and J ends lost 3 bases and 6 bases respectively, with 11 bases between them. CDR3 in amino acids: CSARGGLNGYTF. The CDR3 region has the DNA TGCAGTGCTAGGGGAGGCCTTAATGGCTACACCTTC.

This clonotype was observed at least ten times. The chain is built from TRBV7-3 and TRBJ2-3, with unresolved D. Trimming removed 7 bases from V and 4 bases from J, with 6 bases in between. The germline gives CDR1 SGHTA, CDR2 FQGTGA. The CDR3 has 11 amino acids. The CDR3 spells CASTAADTQYF. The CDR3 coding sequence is TGTGCCAGCACCGCGGCAGATACGCAGTATTTT.

CDR3 loop: CASTHGTGVLANQPQHF. Here the CDR3 DNA reads TGTGCCAGTACCCACGGGACAGGGGTTCTTGCAAATCAGCCCCAGCATTTT. The chain uses TRBV6-6 and TRBJ1-5; 10 nucleotides line up with TRBD1. This CDR3 comprises 17 residues. Germline-derived CDR1 and CDR2 are MNHNY and SVGAGI (reference sequence). V was pared by 9 bases and J by 4 bases, with 15 bases of the junction left unmatched.

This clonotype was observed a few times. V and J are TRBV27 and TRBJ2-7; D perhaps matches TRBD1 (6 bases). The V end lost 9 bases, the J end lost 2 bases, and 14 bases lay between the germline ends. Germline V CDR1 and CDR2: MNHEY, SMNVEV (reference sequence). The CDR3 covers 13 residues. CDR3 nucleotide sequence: TGTGCCAGAGGGACACAACCGCCCTACGAGCAGTACTTC. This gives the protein CARGTQPPYEQYF.

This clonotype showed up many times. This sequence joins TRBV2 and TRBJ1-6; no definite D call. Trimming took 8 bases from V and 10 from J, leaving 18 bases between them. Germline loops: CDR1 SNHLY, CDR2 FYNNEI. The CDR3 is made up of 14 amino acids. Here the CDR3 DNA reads TGTGCCAGCGCCTCCGAAATTAGACGGTCACCCCTCCACTTT. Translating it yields CASASEIRRSPLHF. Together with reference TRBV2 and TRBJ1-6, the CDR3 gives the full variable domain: EPEVTQTPSHQVTQMGQEVILRCVPISNHLYFYWYRQILGQKVEFLVSFYNNEISEKSEIFDDQFSVERPDGSNFTLKIRSTKLEDSAMYFCASASEIRRSPLHFGNGTRLTVT.

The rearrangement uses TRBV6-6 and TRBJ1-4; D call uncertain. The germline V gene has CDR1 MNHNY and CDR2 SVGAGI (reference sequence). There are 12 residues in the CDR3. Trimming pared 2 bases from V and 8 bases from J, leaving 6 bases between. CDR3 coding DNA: TGTGCCAGCAGTTACGGGAGGGAAAAACTGTTTTTT. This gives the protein CASSYGREKLFF.

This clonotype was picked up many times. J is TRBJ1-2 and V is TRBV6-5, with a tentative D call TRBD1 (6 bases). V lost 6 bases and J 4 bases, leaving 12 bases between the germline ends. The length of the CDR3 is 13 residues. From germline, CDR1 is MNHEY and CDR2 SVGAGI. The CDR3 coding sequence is TGTGCCAGCAGAAGCGACAGGCGCTATGGCTACACCTTC. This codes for CASRSDRRYGYTF.

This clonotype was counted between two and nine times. CDR3 amino acids: CASSKSASVETQYF. Here the CDR3 DNA reads TGTGCCAGCTCAAAAAGTGCAAGTGTTGAGACCCAGTACTTC. V gene TRBV6-2 or TRBV6-3 combines with J gene TRBJ2-5; D remains unclear. The CDR3 runs 14 residues. In germline, CDR1 is MNHEY, CDR2 SVGEGT. Trimming stripped 8 bases from V and 5 bases from J, with 18 bases between.